The rows below give T cell receptor beta chains drawn from one sample of a study of shared clonotypes between healthy human individuals. Assay: immunoSEQ multiplex PCR; the TCRdb copy retains only in-frame clones and omits some. The sample contains approximately 98,000 clones, 68% of which appear only once. Sequenced material: memory CD8+ T cells sorted from blood. The receptor source for this set is a woman aged 25 to 39 in good health. The CDR3 runs from the conserved cysteine through the conserved F or W. A D gene is named only where the DNA matches it firmly. Clone size is given for some rows only: seen once, a few or many times, or a class if the clone is expanded.

TRBV28	.	14	.	TRBJ2-7	CASRPRGRAYEQYF	TGTGCCAGCAGACCCCGGGGGCGCGCCTACGAGCAGTACTTC
TRBV7-8	TRBD1	13	.	TRBJ2-7	CASSPGGTYEQYF	TGTGCCAGCAGTCCAGGGGGCACCTACGAGCAGTACTTC
TRBV7-9	TRBD1	17	.	TRBJ1-1	CASRFIKGGQANTEAFF	TGTGCCAGCAGATTCATTAAAGGGGGACAGGCGAACACTGAAGCTTTCTTT
TRBV11-2	.	16	.	TRBJ2-7	CASSLETGALSYEQYF	TGTGCCAGCAGCTTAGAGACTGGGGCATTATCCTACGAGCAGTACTTC
TRBV2	.	15	few	TRBJ2-3	CASSEGVWGADTQYF	TGTGCCAGCAGTGAAGGGGTATGGGGAGCAGATACGCAGTATTTT
TRBV28	.	15	many	TRBJ2-3	CASSPTPEGTDTQYF	TGTGCCAGCAGTCCTACCCCGGAGGGAACAGATACGCAGTATTTT
TRBV4-1	TRBD2	16	few	TRBJ2-1	CASSHQGGSGRVEQFF	TGCGCCAGCAGCCACCAAGGGGGTAGCGGGAGGGTAGAGCAGTTCTTC
TRBV7-9	.	14	.	TRBJ2-1	CASSSVRSPNEQFF	TGTGCCAGCAGCTCGGTGCGTAGCCCGAATGAGCAGTTCTTC
TRBV18	.	14	.	TRBJ1-5	CASSAGEGNQPQHF	TGTGCCAGCTCAGCGGGAGAGGGCAATCAGCCCCAGCATTTT
TRBV25-1	TRBD2	18	.	TRBJ2-1	CASSEKGLADSSYNEQFF	TGTGCCAGCAGTGAAAAGGGACTAGCGGACTCCTCCTACAATGAGCAGTTCTTC
TRBV5-4	TRBD2	13	few	TRBJ2-7	CASGTSGSNEQYF	TGTGCCAGCGGGACTAGCGGGAGCAACGAGCAGTACTTC
TRBV7-9	TRBD2	17	.	TRBJ2-1	CASSSSWSGRAYNEQFF	TGTGCCAGCAGCTCCTCCTGGAGCGGGAGAGCATACAATGAGCAGTTCTTC
TRBV5-1	TRBD1	14	few	TRBJ1-5	CASSLGTESSPQHF	TGCGCCAGCAGCCTAGGGACAGAGTCGTCTCCCCAGCATTTT
TRBV6-1	.	17	.	TRBJ2-7	CASSETLGGGGDYEQYF	TGTGCCAGCAGTGAAACTCTGGGGGGCGGAGGTGATTACGAGCAGTACTTC
TRBV5-8	.	13	once	TRBJ1-1	CATTSNFAVGAFF	TGTGCCACCACATCTAATTTCGCAGTAGGAGCTTTCTTT
TRBV5-5	TRBD1	15	.	TRBJ1-5	CASSLEGQGYQPQHF	TGTGCCAGCAGCTTGGAAGGACAGGGGTATCAGCCCCAGCATTTT